This T cell receptor beta chain was sequenced during a study of cytomegalovirus exposure and HLA in healthy donors (dated by TCRdb to the late 2010s). With regard to the full study: An earlier analysis of 587 of the donors reported about 250 Gb of sequence data and 117 million unique TCR beta sequences from roughly 200 million T cells. An early release covering just under 650 HLA-typed donors comprised approximately 290 gigabases of sequencing data and tens of millions of unique TCR sequences. Of the roughly 400 genotyped donors, about 80% fell in the genetic ancestry cluster associated with self-reported Caucasian donors. The study was designed to test whether signatures of past pathogen exposure could be identified by cataloging public T cell receptors. The T cell repertoires of under 700 subjects were profiled by immunosequencing and related to cytomegalovirus serostatus. A separate validation cohort of roughly 110 different subjects was used in addition to the 666-subject first cohort. High-throughput TCR immunosequencing, statistical association of individual TCRs with disease status, and machine learning were combined to predict cytomegalovirus infection status. To study patterns of TCR occurrence, a later analysis re-analyzed previously published TCR beta repertoires from 650 to 750 donors and added high-resolution HLA genotyping. The later analysis used no new phenotypic data to find candidate immune exposures, relying instead on TCR beta sequences and their occurrence across donors. In an earlier analysis of a few hundred of the donors, high-throughput TCR beta sequencing was used to judge whether each TCR beta V gene segment behaved as functional or pseudogenic. Alongside the repertoire data, information on donor age, sex, ethnicity and CMV serostatus was compiled. Genome-wide SNP genotypes for about 65% of the 666 donors were used in a later genetic analysis, which treated that subset as a discovery cohort. All discovery cohort repertoires had been generated using a single sequencing platform. Both class I and class II loci were covered by HLA typing, at four-digit resolution. Typing coverage differed by locus: A, B, C, DRB1 and DQB1 were typed in about 620-640 donors, DQA1 in 500 to 550, DPA1 in around 610, and DPB1 in approximately 450. Roughly 5 DR-DQ haplotypes were handled as single units for association and clustering, since linkage in the cohort was strong. Across about 380 genotyped donors of the cohort, an average of about 240,000 unique TCR beta nucleotide sequences per donor were sequenced, and roughly a sixth of those sequences were non-productive. Overall study results and their limits: Most CMV-associated TCR beta chains appeared to be HLA-restricted in a later analysis, and the HLA associations seemed to be driven largely by CMV exposure. When HLA alleles, especially DR and DQ, strongly co-occurred, attributing TCR associations to individual alleles was difficult. In both the original and validation cohorts, the classifier was reported to diagnose cytomegalovirus status with high specificity and sensitivity. Compared with the approximately 700-donor mean, donors in an Asian-associated ancestry cluster had fewer N-insertions in productive TCRs, according to a later genetic analysis. The authors suggested that the approach could potentially be extended to other disease states and immunological phenotypes. Because HLA typing was missing for some donors at each locus, association tests included only the typed subset. The earlier analysis of some 560 of the donors excluded fewer than 20 rarely observed V segments, including chromosome 9 orphons, because counts were too low. In a later analysis, HLA-associated TCR beta chains showed more clonal expansion and lower generation probabilities than non-associated chains that were equally common. According to a later analysis, TCR association rates differed among HLA loci, with DRB1 alleles showing the most associated TCRs and HLA-C alleles showing the fewest. A later analysis associated 15,000 or so TCR beta sequences with specific HLA alleles at a false discovery rate of 0.05. In vitro tests confirmed that a few of the cytomegalovirus-associated TCR beta chains recognize cytomegalovirus antigens. This cohort had only TCR beta chains sequenced, and the lack of alpha or paired-chain data limited which features could be detected. Linkage disequilibrium might explain the correlated functional status among segregating V segments, but an unknown experimental factor could not be excluded. While some public TCRs were present in many individuals, most TCR sequences turned up only very rarely across donors. A further reported finding was that TCR beta sequences accurately predicted the HLA-A and HLA-B alleles for most subjects in the first cohort. Several of the top co-occurrence clusters appeared to be linked to parvovirus B19, influenza, CMV and Epstein-Barr virus, according to a later analysis. Some IMGT-functional V segments, including TRBV6-2 and TRBV6-3, could not be distinguished by the 87-base-pair reads and were therefore excluded. In the study, approximately 160 TCR beta chains were listed as associated with cytomegalovirus. A later genetic analysis associated a missense DCLRE1C variant with V-gene and J-gene trimming of TCR beta chains, and an independent cohort replicated the association. Roughly uniform sequencing depth across donors was assumed in presence/absence analyses, although this assumption may not hold. Immune exposure information for the cohort was limited to CMV serostatus. A group of highly shared sequence variants was considered likely to be a technical artifact of the sequencing pipeline. Broadly in line with IMGT annotations, most TCR beta V segments showed up in productive rearrangements about 90% or about 30% of the time in an earlier analysis of several hundred of the donors.

V sheds 0 bases and J sheds 6 bases, leaving 12 bases between their ends. Reading the germline V gene (reference sequence) gives CDR1 SGHNT and CDR2 YYREEE. Its CDR3 holds 15 amino acids, cysteine through phenylalanine. This entry keeps only the CDR3 DNA: 45 bases, framed from base 1. Library construction relied on the immunoSEQ multiplex PCR assay. The multiplex PCR relied on a mix of 60 forward primers for TCR Vbeta segments and 13 reverse primers for TCR Jbeta segments. The CDR3 region of rearranged TCR beta genes was amplified from genomic DNA with a multiplex PCR assay. Amplified TCR beta libraries were sequenced as 87-base-pair reads on the Illumina HiSeq System. On the authors' methods: Across the 670 or so repertoires, a later analysis counted some 80 million unique TCR beta chains, 8.5 million to 12 million of which were shared by at least two donors. To remove PCR and sequencing errors, raw reads were error-corrected and collapsed into unique sequences using a nearest-neighbor algorithm that merged closely related sequences. V, D and J gene segments were assigned by aligning CDR3 sequences to IMGT reference sequences. For a sequence to be retained, at least a six-nucleotide match to both a V gene segment and a J gene segment was required. Rearrangements were called productive when the CDR3 lacked stop codons and stayed in frame with V and J; all others were non-productive. Following IMGT convention, CDR3 was defined as the stretch from the second conserved V-encoded cysteine up to the conserved J-encoded phenylalanine. In an earlier analysis of some 550 of the donors, sequences lacking an unambiguous match to a single V gene segment were excluded. In an earlier analysis of 587 of the donors, V segments were called functional above 56.7% productive rearrangements and were called segregating when the between-donor standard deviation exceeded 5%. To diagnose cytomegalovirus status from the catalog of TCR beta chain sequences, a statistical classification framework was built. V and J gene assignment, in a later analysis, came from comparing TCR nucleotide sequences with IMGT/GENE-DB human TR gene sequences. Using the TCRdist pipeline, a later analysis assigned CDR3 sequences along with most-parsimonious VDJ recombination scenarios. In a later analysis, each TCR beta chain was defined by its CDR3 amino acid sequence together with its V-gene family, and reads lacking a unique V-gene family were excluded. A later analysis removed several hundred highly shared, low-generation-probability nucleotide sequences to deal with suspected cross-contamination and a sequencing artifact. In a later analysis, a clonal expansion index was calculated for each public chain from normalized within-repertoire ranks of inferred template counts. In a later analysis, generation probabilities were computed using a VDJ recombination model fitted to out-of-frame rearrangements, and the results were checked against IGoR. In a later analysis, hypergeometric tests were used to score TCR-TCR, TCR-HLA and TCR-CMV co-occurrence, with a repertoire-size bias correction applied to TCR pairs. To estimate false discovery rates, a later analysis permuted the HLA or CMV assignments 20 times. In a later analysis, co-occurring TCRs were grouped using DBSCAN, and TCRdist sequence similarity was added for clustering within HLA-allele-positive subsets. Repertoires with fewer than 30,000 or more than 120,000 public chains were left out of co-occurrence clustering, as were four to six repertoires with anomalous nucleotide sharing. TCRdb re-hosts the immuneACCESS table, in-frame sequences only. Its copies lack some clones; in the studies checked, an unresolved V gene accounts for under half of them, and the cause for the rest is not known. The V and J calls and clone size come from that table; D and trimming were worked out from the DNA. The sample table contains fewer than 250,000 clones; only one count was recorded for approximately 80% of them. The top ten clonotypes cover 1.1% to 1.5% of the sample.

Notes on this clone: Its antigen target is currently unknown. Base qualities were left out, and no much larger clone turns up one base away.

The cohort comprised around 700 healthy bone marrow donors. At the time of sampling, all cohort members were nominally healthy, though unrecorded immune exposures were likely present. The donor was CMV seronegative and was included in the group of a few hundred seronegative cohort members. A peripheral blood sample was collected from each donor, and TCR beta sequencing was performed on peripheral blood mononuclear cells. The Qiagen DNeasy Blood Extraction Kit was used to extract genomic DNA from the blood cell samples. The material sequenced was PBMCs. Here the chain combines TRBV5-4 and TRBJ2-2; the D segment could be TRBD2, given 6 matching bases. This receptor was taken from a girl aged 5-17 years in good health and CMV-seronegative. The bases read TGTGCCAGCAGCTTGGCTGGACTATTTTCCGGGGAGCTGTTTTTT. This gives the protein CASSLAGLFSGELFF.